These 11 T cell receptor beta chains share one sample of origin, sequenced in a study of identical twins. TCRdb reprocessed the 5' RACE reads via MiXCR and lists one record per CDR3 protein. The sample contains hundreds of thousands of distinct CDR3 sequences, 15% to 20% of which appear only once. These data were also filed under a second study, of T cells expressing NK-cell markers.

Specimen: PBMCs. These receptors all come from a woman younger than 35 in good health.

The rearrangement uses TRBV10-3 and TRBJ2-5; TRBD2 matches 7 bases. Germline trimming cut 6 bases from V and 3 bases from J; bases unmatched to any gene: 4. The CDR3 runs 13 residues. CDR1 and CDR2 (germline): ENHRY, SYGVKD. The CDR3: CAIRAGGEETQYF. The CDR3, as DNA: TGTGCCATCAGAGCTGGGGGGGAAGAGACCCAGTACTTC.

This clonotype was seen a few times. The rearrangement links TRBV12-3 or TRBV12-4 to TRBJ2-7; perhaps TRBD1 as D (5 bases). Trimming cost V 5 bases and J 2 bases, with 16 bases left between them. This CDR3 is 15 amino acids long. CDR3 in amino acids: CASSQGYYLPYEQYF. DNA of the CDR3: TGTGCCAGCAGTCAGGGATACTATTTACCCTACGAGCAGTACTTC.

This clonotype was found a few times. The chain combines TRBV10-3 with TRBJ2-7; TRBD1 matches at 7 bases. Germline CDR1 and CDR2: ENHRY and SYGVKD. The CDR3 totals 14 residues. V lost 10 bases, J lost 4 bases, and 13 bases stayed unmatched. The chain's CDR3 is CATRLQGSLYEQYF. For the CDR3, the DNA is TGTGCCACCAGGCTACAGGGGTCACTGTACGAGCAGTACTTC.

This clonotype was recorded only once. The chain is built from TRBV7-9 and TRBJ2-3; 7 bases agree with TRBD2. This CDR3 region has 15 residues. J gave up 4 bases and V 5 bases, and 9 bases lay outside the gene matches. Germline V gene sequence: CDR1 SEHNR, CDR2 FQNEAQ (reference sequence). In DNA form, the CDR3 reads TGTGCCAGCAGCCCTCCGGGACTACTTCCAGATACGCAGTATTTT. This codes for CASSPPGLLPDTQYF. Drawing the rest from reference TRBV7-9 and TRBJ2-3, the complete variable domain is DTGVSQNPRHKITKRGQNVTFRCDPISEHNRLYWYRQTLGQGPEFLTYFQNEAQLEKSRLLSDRFSAERPKGSFSTLEIQRTEQGDSAMYLCASSPPGLLPDTQYFGPGTRLTVL.

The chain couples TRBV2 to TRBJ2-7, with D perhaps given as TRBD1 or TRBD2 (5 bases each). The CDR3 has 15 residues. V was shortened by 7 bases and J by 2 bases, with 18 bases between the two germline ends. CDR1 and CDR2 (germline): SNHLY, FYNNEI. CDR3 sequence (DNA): TGTGCCAGCACTCCTGGGGGAGCGGTAACCTACGAGCAGTACTTC. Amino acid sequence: CASTPGGAVTYEQYF.

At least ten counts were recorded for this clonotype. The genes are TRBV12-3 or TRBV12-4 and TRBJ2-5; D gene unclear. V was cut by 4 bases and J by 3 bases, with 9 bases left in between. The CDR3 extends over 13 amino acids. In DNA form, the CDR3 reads TGTGCCAGCAGTTACCTAGGTGAAGAGACCCAGTACTTC. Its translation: CASSYLGEETQYF.

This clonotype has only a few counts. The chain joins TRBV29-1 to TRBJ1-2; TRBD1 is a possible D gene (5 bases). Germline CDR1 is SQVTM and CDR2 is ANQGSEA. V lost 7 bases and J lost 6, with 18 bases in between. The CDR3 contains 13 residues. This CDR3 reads CSAYSQGSNGYTF. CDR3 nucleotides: TGCAGCGCCTATTCTCAGGGATCTAATGGCTACACCTTC.

The CDR3 protein is CASSSYGSEQFF. CDR3 nucleotides: TGTGCCAGCAGCAGCTACGGTAGTGAGCAGTTCTTC. This rearrangement joins TRBV7-2 to TRBJ2-1; D is unclear. The V and J ends lost 5 bases and 9 bases respectively, with 11 bases between them. The CDR3 is 12 residues long. Looked up from germline, CDR1 is SGHTA and CDR2 is FQGNSA.

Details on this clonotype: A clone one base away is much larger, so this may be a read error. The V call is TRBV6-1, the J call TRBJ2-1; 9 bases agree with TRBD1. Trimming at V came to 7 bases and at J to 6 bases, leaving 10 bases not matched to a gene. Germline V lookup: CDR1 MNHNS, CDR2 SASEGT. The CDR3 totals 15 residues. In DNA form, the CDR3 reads TGTGCCAGCATCATACCGGGACAGGGTCCCAATGAGCAGTTCTTC. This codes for CASIIPGQGPNEQFF.

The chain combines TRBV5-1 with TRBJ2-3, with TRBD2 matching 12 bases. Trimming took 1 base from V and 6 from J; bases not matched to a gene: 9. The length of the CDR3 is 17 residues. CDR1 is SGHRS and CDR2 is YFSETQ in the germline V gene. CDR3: CASSLTSGGPAGDTQYF. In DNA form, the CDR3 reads TGCGCCAGCAGCTTGACTAGCGGGGGGCCGGCCGGGGATACGCAGTATTTT.

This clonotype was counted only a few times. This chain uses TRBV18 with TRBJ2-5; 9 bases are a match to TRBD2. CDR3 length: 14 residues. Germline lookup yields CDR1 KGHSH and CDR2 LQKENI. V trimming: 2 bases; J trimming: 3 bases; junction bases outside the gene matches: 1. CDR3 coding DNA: TGTGCCAGCTCACCAGCTAGCGGGGAAGAGACCCAGTACTTC. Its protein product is CASSPASGEETQYF.